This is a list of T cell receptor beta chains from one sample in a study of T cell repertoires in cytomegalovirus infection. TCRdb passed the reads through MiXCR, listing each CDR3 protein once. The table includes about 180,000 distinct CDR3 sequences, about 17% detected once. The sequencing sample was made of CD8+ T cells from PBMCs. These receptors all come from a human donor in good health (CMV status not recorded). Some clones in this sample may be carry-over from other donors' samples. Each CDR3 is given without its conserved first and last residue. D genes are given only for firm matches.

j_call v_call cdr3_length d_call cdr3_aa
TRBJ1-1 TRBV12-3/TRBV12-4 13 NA ASSLGGGLGTEAF
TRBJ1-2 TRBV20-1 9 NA SATGDHGYT
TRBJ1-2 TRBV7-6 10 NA ASSYQGYGYT
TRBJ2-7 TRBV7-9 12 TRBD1 ASRRDRGSYEQY
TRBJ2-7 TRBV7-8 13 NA ASSLQVSLSYEQY
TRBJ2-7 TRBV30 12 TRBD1 AWSPSGGSYEQY
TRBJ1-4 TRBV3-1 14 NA ASSQERTDLGEKLF
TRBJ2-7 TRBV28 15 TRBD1 ASSSILTGTGGMWQY
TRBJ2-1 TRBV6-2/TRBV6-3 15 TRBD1 ASSLWTGLLTYNEQF
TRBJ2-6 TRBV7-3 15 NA ASSLTRGGAGANVLT
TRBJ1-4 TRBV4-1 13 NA ASRLSRGANEKLF
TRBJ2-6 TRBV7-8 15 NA ASTLPRASPGANVLT
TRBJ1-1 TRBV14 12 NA ASSQDPRIAEAF
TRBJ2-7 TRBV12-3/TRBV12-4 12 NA ASSLRAGPVEQY
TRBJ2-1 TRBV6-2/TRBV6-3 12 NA ASTLTMHGDEQF
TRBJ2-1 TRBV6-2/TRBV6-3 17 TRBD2 ASSYSNSRLAGEYNEQF
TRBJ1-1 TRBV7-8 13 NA ASSLLRGLNTEAF
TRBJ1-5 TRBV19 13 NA ASSIWGLSNQPQH
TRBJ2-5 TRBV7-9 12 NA ASNHRGIGETQY
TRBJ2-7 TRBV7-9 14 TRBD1 ASSPPPGTGTYEQY
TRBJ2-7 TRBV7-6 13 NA ASSLGSGPTYEQY
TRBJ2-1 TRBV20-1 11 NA SANRLPDNEQF
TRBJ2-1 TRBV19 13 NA ASSSQGGLGNEQF
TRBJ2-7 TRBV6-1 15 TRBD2 ASRASGLAGGSYEQY
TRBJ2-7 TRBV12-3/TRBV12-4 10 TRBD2 ASRGLAGEQY
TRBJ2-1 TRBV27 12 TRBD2 ASTYGGDYNEQF
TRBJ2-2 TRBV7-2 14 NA ASSFGEGVFPGELF
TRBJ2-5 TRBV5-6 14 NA ASSFRWTPTRETQY
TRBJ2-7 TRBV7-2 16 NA ASSSPLIDREAFHEQY
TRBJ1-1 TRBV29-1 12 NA SGGRAGTNTEAF
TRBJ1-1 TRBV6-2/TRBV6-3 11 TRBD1 ASSLGTGSEAF
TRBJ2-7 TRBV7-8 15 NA ASSLALRDPSSYEQY
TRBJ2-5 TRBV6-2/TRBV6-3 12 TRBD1 ASSYSGGLETQY
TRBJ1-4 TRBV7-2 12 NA ASSLARLNEKLF
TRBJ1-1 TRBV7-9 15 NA ASSPPVFREADIEAF
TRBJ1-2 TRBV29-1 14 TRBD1 SAIPGTGSSNYGYT
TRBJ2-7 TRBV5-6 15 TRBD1 ASSLVTGQGAYYEQY